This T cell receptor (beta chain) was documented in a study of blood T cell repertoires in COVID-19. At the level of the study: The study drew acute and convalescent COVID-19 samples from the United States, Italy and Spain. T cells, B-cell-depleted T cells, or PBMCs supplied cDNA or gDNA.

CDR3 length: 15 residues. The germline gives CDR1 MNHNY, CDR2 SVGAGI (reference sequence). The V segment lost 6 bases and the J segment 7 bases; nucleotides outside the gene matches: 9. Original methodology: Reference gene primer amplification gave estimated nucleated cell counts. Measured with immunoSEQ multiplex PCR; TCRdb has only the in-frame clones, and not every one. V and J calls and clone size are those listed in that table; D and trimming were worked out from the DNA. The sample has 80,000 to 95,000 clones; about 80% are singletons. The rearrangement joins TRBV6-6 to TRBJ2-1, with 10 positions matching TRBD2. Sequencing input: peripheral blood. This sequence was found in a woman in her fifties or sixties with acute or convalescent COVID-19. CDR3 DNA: TGTGCCAGCAGCCAATCTAGCGGGGGACTGAATGAGCAGTTCTTC. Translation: CASSQSSGGLNEQFF.